The present T cell receptor beta chain was sequenced within a study of T cells in Graves' hyperthyroidism and ophthalmopathy. Broader study findings: Ophthalmopathy was told apart from stable hyperthyroidism by a 13 V-J model. Among clonotypes expanded in thyroid above 0.001, most were also found in blood.

Those patients with uncontrolled infection, other autoimmune disease, pregnancy or lactation were excluded. The germline V gene has CDR1 LNHNV and CDR2 YYDKDF (reference sequence). CDR3 length: 18 residues. The V end was cut by 3 bases, the J end by 4 bases, with 24 bases between. Note on this clonotype: Its antigen is not known.

Amplification targeted TCR beta CDR3 regions from RNA transcripts. The HTBI primer set drove a first-round RT-PCR of the TCR CDR3. TCRdb used MiXCR to reprocess the multiplex PCR reads, holding one entry per CDR3 protein. Among some 510,000 distinct CDR3 sequences listed, 40% to 55% were seen once. This sequence originates from a woman aged 18-29 years with Graves' hyperthyroidism. The chain recombines TRBV15 with TRBJ1-2; the D gene is possibly TRBD1 (5 bases). Sequencing was performed on peripheral blood or thyroid tissue (not recorded which). CDR3 residues: CATSSLAFGGRSGYGYTF. CDR3 coding DNA: TGTGCCACCAGCAGCTTGGCCTTTGGGGGTCGGTCTGGCTATGGCTACACCTTC.